A single sample is the source of the 28 T cell receptor beta chains below, sequenced in a study of T cells after yellow fever vaccination. TCRdb itself ran the 5' RACE reads through MiXCR, one entry per CDR3 protein. The repertoire holds 340,000 or so distinct CDR3 sequences, with 12% as singletons. The sequencing here drew on CD4+ T cells sorted from PBMCs, taken 15 days after the yellow fever booster vaccination. The receptors originated from a man between 18 and 35 years old who received the YFV17D yellow fever vaccine.

To note about this clonotype: A junction end diverges from the germline sequence, so it may reflect a read error. The chain is built from TRBV5-4 and TRBJ2-1; D is ambiguous. CDR1 and CDR2 (germline): SGHNT, YYREEE (reference sequence). The CDR3 contains 15 residues. The CDR3 region has the DNA TGTACCAGCAGCTTTACTCGAGGCTCCTACAATGAGCAGTTCTTC. The encoded protein is CTSSFTRGSYNEQFF.

This clonotype turned up a few times. The chain has TRBV3-1 and TRBJ2-3; 11 bases are a match to TRBD2. Germline assignment: CDR1 LGHDT and CDR2 YNNKEL (reference sequence). The V and J ends lost 1 base and 2 bases, in that order; junction bases with no gene match: 2. CDR3 length equals 16 residues. The CDR3 sequence is CASSQGLAGITDTQYF. Here the CDR3 DNA reads TGTGCCAGCAGCCAAGGACTAGCGGGGATCACAGATACGCAGTATTTT.

The chain couples TRBV7-3 to TRBJ2-7; D gene uncertain. The CDR3 loop spans 13 amino acids. Trimming took off 2 bases at V and 8 bases at J, with 13 bases between the two ends. Germline V CDR1 and CDR2: SGHTA, FQGTGA. CDR3 DNA sequence: TGTGCCAGCAGCTTATCTGCGTTGGATAAGCAGTACGTC. It specifies CASSLSALDKQYV.

This clonotype occurred a few times. The rearrangement joins TRBV7-2 to TRBJ2-3, with TRBD2 as a possible D gene (6 bases). There are 14 residues in the CDR3. Trimming left V 6 bases short and J 0 bases short, with 10 bases between. Germline-derived CDR1 and CDR2 are SGHTA and FQGNSA. Here the CDR3 reads CASRNGGSTDTQYF. The CDR3 coding sequence is TGTGCCAGCAGAAACGGGGGAAGCACAGATACGCAGTATTTT.

This clonotype was counted ten times or more. This chain joins TRBV5-1 and TRBJ2-5, with unresolved D. The CDR3 is 14 residues long. Trimming took 0 bases from V and 3 from J, leaving 9 bases between them. The germline V gene has CDR1 SGHRS and CDR2 YFSETQ. Here the CDR3 DNA reads TGCGCCAGCAGCTTGGGGAAGGGAAAAGAGACCCAGTACTTC. It is translated as CASSLGKGKETQYF.

This chain links TRBV30 with TRBJ2-7, with D unclear. The V end lost 2 bases, the J end lost 1 base, and 3 bases lay between the germline ends. This CDR3 is 11 amino acids long. Germline lookup yields CDR1 GTSNPN and CDR2 SVGIG (reference sequence). CDR3 amino acids: CAWSNSYEQYF. The CDR3 coding sequence is TGTGCCTGGAGTAATTCCTACGAGCAGTACTTC.

This rearrangement joins TRBV2 to TRBJ1-1; no clear D gene. The CDR3 length is 11 residues. Per germline, CDR1 SNHLY and CDR2 FYNNEI. Trimming pared 2 bases from V and 9 bases from J, leaving 7 bases between. CDR3 in DNA: TGTGCCAGCAGTGAAAACGATCAAGCTTTCTTT. This translates into CASSENDQAFF.

Of note for this clonotype: Germline is not matched at one junction end, which may reflect a read error. The chain couples TRBV4-3 to TRBJ1-1; tentatively, D is TRBD1 (6 bases). The germline V gene has CDR1 LGHNA and CDR2 YSLEER. The CDR3 is 18 residues long. CDR3 region: CASSLRGPGEIMNTVAFF. CDR3 nucleotides: TGCGCCAGCAGCCTTAGGGGCCCAGGGGAAATTATGAACACTGTAGCTTTCTTT.

This clonotype was seen a few times. CDR3 sequence (DNA): TGTGCCAGCAGTCTCGAACACGCAGGGGCGGGGAGCTACACCTTC. Its translation is CASSLEHAGAGSYTF. This chain uses TRBV5-4 with TRBJ1-2; tentative D call: TRBD1 (6 bases). Per germline, CDR1 SGHNT and CDR2 YYREEE (reference sequence). Trimming shortened V by 5 bases and J by 9 bases, and 23 bases separated the two germline ends. The CDR3 extends over 15 amino acids.

The chain joins TRBV29-1 to TRBJ2-7, with a tentative D call TRBD2 (5 bases). CDR3 length: 13 residues. Germline V lookup: CDR1 SQVTM, CDR2 ANQGSEA. V lost 7 bases and J lost 3, with 16 bases in between. This chain's CDR3 is CSARGLLDYEQYF. DNA for the CDR3: TGCAGCGCCCGGGGATTATTGGACTACGAGCAGTACTTC.

This clonotype was seen at least ten times. The CDR3 DNA follows: TGCAGCGTTGATGGGACAGGTGGAACGGGGGCTTTCTTT. This translates into CSVDGTGGTGAFF. The V and J genes are TRBV29-1 and TRBJ1-1; TRBD1 matches at 8 bases. CDR3 size: 13 residues. CDR1 SQVTM and CDR2 ANQGSEA come from the germline V gene. The V and J ends lost 3 bases and 11 bases, in that order; junction bases with no gene match: 11.

CDR3 DNA sequence: TGTGCCAGCAGCCCCGGGACTAGCGGGGGGGCCTTGAAGACCCAGTACTTC. Translating it yields CASSPGTSGGALKTQYF. This sequence joins TRBV7-2 and TRBJ2-5; 16 bases are shared with TRBD2. The J segment lost 6 bases and the V segment lost 5 bases, leaving 9 bases of the junction unmatched. Germline V gene lookup returns CDR1 SGHTA and CDR2 FQGNSA. This CDR3 has 17 residues. The full variable domain, its missing parts supplied by reference TRBV7-2 and TRBJ2-5, is GAGVSQSPSNKVTEKGKDVELRCDPISGHTALYWYRQSLGQGLEFLIYFQGNSAPDKSGLPSDRFSAERTGGSVSTLTIQRTQQEDSAVYLCASSPGTSGGALKTQYFGPGTRLLVL.

V and J are TRBV25-1 and TRBJ1-2, with D hard to call. CDR3 length: 14 residues. V lost 0 bases and J lost 0, with 5 bases in between. Germline loops: CDR1 MGHDK, CDR2 SYGVNS. The chain's CDR3 is CASSEYEANYGYTF. Here the CDR3 DNA reads TGTGCCAGCAGTGAATACGAAGCTAACTATGGCTACACCTTC.

This chain links TRBV7-8 with TRBJ2-5, with 11 positions matching TRBD2. The germline gives CDR1 SGHVS, CDR2 FQNEAQ. The CDR3 has 16 amino acids. Germline trimming cut 2 bases from V and 9 bases from J; bases unmatched to any gene: 11. DNA of the CDR3: TGTGCCAGCAGCTTACTGGGGCTAGCGGGGGGCCGGGCCCAGTACTTC. Translating it yields CASSLLGLAGGRAQYF.

This chain uses TRBV24-1 with TRBJ1-5; D call uncertain. Looked up from germline, CDR1 is KGHDR and CDR2 is SFDVKD. The CDR3 loop spans 13 amino acids. The V end was cut by 5 bases, the J end by 0 bases, with 4 bases between. For the CDR3, the DNA is TGTGCCACCAGTGGGGTTAGCAATCAGCCCCAGCATTTT. Translation: CATSGVSNQPQHF.

The table lists this clonotype with a few counts. The V call is TRBV12-3 or TRBV12-4, the J call TRBJ2-3; 7 bases are a match to TRBD1. This CDR3 is 16 amino acids long. V dropped 3 bases and J dropped 4; count of bases not matched to a gene: 10. CDR3 residues: CASSFGTDRASDTQYF. CDR3 in DNA: TGTGCCAGCAGTTTCGGGACAGACCGGGCCTCAGATACGCAGTATTTT.

As regards this clonotype: A much larger clone lies one base from this, so it may be a read error. This chain uses TRBV7-3 with TRBJ2-7; TRBD1 aligns across 9 bases. The J segment lost 5 bases and the V segment lost 0 bases, leaving 2 bases of the junction unmatched. Germline V lookup: CDR1 SGHTA, CDR2 FQGTGA. This CDR3 has 14 amino acids. The CDR3 region has the DNA TGTGCCAGCAGCTTAACCGGGACAGGGCACGAGCAGTACTTC. Translated: CASSLTGTGHEQYF.

This clonotype was counted between two and nine times. V and J are TRBV12-3 or TRBV12-4 and TRBJ1-1; D is unresolved. V dropped 6 bases and J dropped 3 bases, with 11 bases sitting between them. The CDR3 loop spans 13 amino acids. The CDR3 coding sequence is TGTGCCAGCAGCCACAACTCGGACACTGAAGCTTTCTTT. Encoded protein: CASSHNSDTEAFF.

Details on this clonotype: One end of the junction is discordant with germline, which a read error may explain. The chain uses TRBV7-9 and TRBJ2-2, with 11 positions matching TRBD1. The CDR3 has 15 residues. The germline V gene has CDR1 SEHNR and CDR2 FQNEAQ (reference sequence). CDR3 loop: CASSGDRGNPGELFF. In DNA, the CDR3 is TGTGCCAGCAGCGGGGACAGGGGGAACCCCGGGGAGCTGTTTTTT. Complete variable domain (other parts from reference TRBV7-9 and TRBJ2-2): DTGVSQNPRHKITKRGQNVTFRCDPISEHNRLYWYRQTLGQGPEFLTYFQNEAQLEKSRLLSDRFSAERPKGSFSTLEIQRTEQGDSAMYLCASSGDRGNPGELFFGEGSRLTVL.

This clonotype was counted many times. The rearrangement uses TRBV6-5 and TRBJ2-1; 7 bases are a match to TRBD2. V lost 3 bases and J lost 0; bases outside the gene matches: 2. This CDR3 region has 15 residues. The V gene's germline CDR1 is MNHEY and CDR2 SVGAGI. The CDR3 loop is CASSYSGGSYNEQFF. Here the CDR3 DNA reads TGTGCCAGCAGTTATTCGGGGGGCTCCTACAATGAGCAGTTCTTC.

The CDR3 coding sequence is TGTGCCAGCAGCGGAGAAGGGCACACTGAAGCTTTCTTT. The encoded protein is CASSGEGHTEAFF. The chain is built from TRBV7-6 and TRBJ1-1; unclear D gene. The CDR3 is 13 residues long. Germline loops: CDR1 SGHVS, CDR2 FNYEAQ. V was shortened by 5 bases and J by 3 bases, with 10 bases between the two germline ends.

This clonotype was picked up a small number of times. The chain recombines TRBV12-3 or TRBV12-4 with TRBJ2-3, with D possibly matching TRBD1 (6 bases). The CDR3 is made up of 18 amino acids. The V and J ends lost 5 bases and 0 bases respectively, with 21 bases between them. Written as DNA, the CDR3 is TGTGCCAGCAGTCCTACAGGCGACACAGGGCGTAGCACAGATACGCAGTATTTT. Protein product: CASSPTGDTGRSTDTQYF.

This clonotype was counted at least ten times. The V gene is TRBV28, the J gene TRBJ1-2; a weak D match, TRBD1 (6 bases). The germline V gene has CDR1 MDHEN and CDR2 SYDVKM. This CDR3 has 15 amino acids. V shed 2 bases and J shed 4 bases, with 14 bases lying between them. The CDR3 spells CASSLGGAQGYGYTF. The CDR3 DNA follows: TGTGCCAGCAGTTTAGGGGGGGCGCAGGGCTATGGCTACACCTTC.

This clonotype was seen a handful of times. The chain links TRBV7-9 to TRBJ1-1; TRBD1 matches at 9 bases. CDR3 length: 13 amino acids. V shed 5 bases, J shed 5 bases, and the junction held 3 bases outside the gene matches. In germline, CDR1 is SEHNR, CDR2 FQNEAQ (reference sequence). The chain's CDR3 is CASSQGTGTEAFF. The CDR3 region has the DNA TGTGCCAGCAGCCAAGGGACAGGGACTGAAGCTTTCTTT.

The chain has TRBV4-3 and TRBJ1-3, with D unresolved. Looked up from germline, CDR1 is LGHNA and CDR2 is YSLEER. Trimming shortened V by 0 bases and J by 0 bases, and 6 bases separated the two germline ends. This CDR3 has 15 amino acids. CDR3 sequence: CASSQDPISGNTIYF. In DNA form, the CDR3 reads TGCGCCAGCAGCCAAGATCCTATCTCTGGAAACACCATATATTTT.

This clonotype came up a few times. The chain combines TRBV7-2 with TRBJ2-2; D could derive from TRBD1 or TRBD2 (6 bases each). V gave up 5 bases and J gave up 3 bases, with 19 bases separating them. The CDR3 is 17 amino acids. Per the germline V gene, CDR1 is SGHTA and CDR2 is FQGNSA. The CDR3 sequence is CASSLPGGGRDTGELFF. The CDR3 DNA sequence: TGTGCCAGCAGCCTTCCCGGTGGGGGGCGCGACACCGGGGAGCTGTTTTTT.

The chain joins TRBV10-3 to TRBJ1-3; D call uncertain. Germline values: CDR1 ENHRY, CDR2 SYGVKD. The CDR3 covers 14 residues. V was shortened by 3 bases and J by 0 bases, with 6 bases between the two germline ends. The CDR3 DNA is TGTGCCATCAGTGACGCCCACTCTGGAAACACCATATATTTT. This codes for CAISDAHSGNTIYF.

This clonotype was counted at least ten times. The CDR3 DNA reads as TGTGCCAGCTCACCATCTTATCTAGAAGAGACCCAGTACTTC. This encodes CASSPSYLEETQYF. The V call is TRBV18, the J call TRBJ2-5; D remains ambiguous. The CDR3 consists of 14 residues. V lost 2 bases to trimming and J lost 3 bases, with 10 bases between them. Germline V gene data show CDR1 as KGHSH and CDR2 as LQKENI.